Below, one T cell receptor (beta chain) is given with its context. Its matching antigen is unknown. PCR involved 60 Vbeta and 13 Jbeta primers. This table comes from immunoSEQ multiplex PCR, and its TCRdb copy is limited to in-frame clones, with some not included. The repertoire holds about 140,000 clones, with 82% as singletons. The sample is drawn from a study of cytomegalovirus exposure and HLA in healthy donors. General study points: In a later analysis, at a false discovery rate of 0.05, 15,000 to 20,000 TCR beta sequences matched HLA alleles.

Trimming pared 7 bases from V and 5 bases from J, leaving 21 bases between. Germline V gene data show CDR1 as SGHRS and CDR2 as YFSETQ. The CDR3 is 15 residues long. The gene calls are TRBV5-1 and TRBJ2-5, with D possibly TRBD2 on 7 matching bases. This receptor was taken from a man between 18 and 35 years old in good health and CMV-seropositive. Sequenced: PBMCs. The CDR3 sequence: CASGRGGAGRETQYF. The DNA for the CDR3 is TGCGCCAGCGGCAGGGGAGGAGCCGGGAGGGAGACCCAGTACTTC.